The next 22 T cell receptor beta chains were all read from a single sample in a study of cytomegalovirus exposure and HLA in healthy donors. The PCR contained 60 Vbeta and 13 Jbeta primers. This table comes from immunoSEQ multiplex PCR, and its TCRdb copy is limited to in-frame clones, with some not included. Of 150,000 to 200,000 clones in the sample, 70% to 85% were seen once. The sequencing sample was made of PBMCs. The source of these receptors is a human donor in good health.

This chain connects TRBV5-6 to TRBJ1-5; D gene uncertain. The ends were cut back, 4 bases at V and 3 bases at J, with 14 bases in the middle. The CDR3 has 15 residues. Germline V lookup: CDR1 SGHDT, CDR2 YYEEEE. DNA for the CDR3: TGTGCCAGCAGCCCCCGATACGACATCAATCAGCCCCAGCATTTT. As protein: CASSPRYDINQPQHF.

V usage is TRBV5-8 and J usage is TRBJ1-1, with TRBD1 identical over 9 bases. Germline loops: CDR1 SGHTS, CDR2 YDEGEE. Unmatched junction bases numbered 4, after V lost 3 bases and J lost 1 base. The CDR3 runs to 15 residues. The CDR3 reads CASSSGTGTNTEAFF. The CDR3 DNA follows: TGTGCCAGCAGCTCGGGGACAGGGACGAACACTGAAGCTTTCTTT.

This clone has only a few counts. The chain couples TRBV6-1 to TRBJ2-4, with TRBD1 as a possible D gene (6 bases). CDR3 length: 18 residues. From germline, CDR1 is MNHNS and CDR2 SASEGT. Trimming left V 1 base short and J 0 bases short, with 16 bases between. In DNA, the CDR3 is TGTGCCAGCAGTGAAGTCAGGACAGCCGCGCGAGCCAAAAACATTCAGTACTTC. It translates to CASSEVRTAARAKNIQYF.

The chain has TRBV5-4 and TRBJ2-3, with D maybe TRBD2 (7 bases). From germline, CDR1 is SGHNT and CDR2 YYREEE (reference sequence). The CDR3 is made up of 19 amino acids. V lost 0 bases and J lost 0, with 20 bases in between. CDR3 bases: TGTGCCAGCAGCTTGGTCGGGGCGGGGGCCTCCTCTAGCACAGATACGCAGTATTTT. It translates to CASSLVGAGASSSTDTQYF.

The chain is built from TRBV30 and TRBJ1-5; D is perhaps TRBD1 (6 bases). The germline gives CDR1 GTSNPN, CDR2 SVGIG (reference sequence). The CDR3 sequence is 14 residues long. V lost 0 bases and J 6 bases, leaving 12 bases between the germline ends. The CDR3 DNA reads TGTGCCTGGAGTGTACACAGGGATGGTCAGCCCCAGCATTTT. Translated, it gives CAWSVHRDGQPQHF. The whole variable domain, remainder taken from reference TRBV30 and TRBJ1-5, is SQTIHQWPATLVQPVGSPLSLECTVEGTSNPNLYWYRQAAGRGLQLLFYSVGIGQISSEVPQNLSASRPQDRQFILSSKKLLLSDSGFYLCAWSVHRDGQPQHFGDGTRLSIL.

This clone was counted a few times. The gene calls are TRBV7-9 and TRBJ1-2; 7 bases match TRBD1. Per germline, CDR1 SEHNR and CDR2 FQNEAQ (reference sequence). This CDR3 contains 15 residues. J lost 5 bases, V lost 5 bases, and 11 bases had no gene match. The CDR3 coding sequence is TGTGCCAGCAGCCCCCGCCGTGGGACAGATTATGGCTACACCTTC. The encoded protein is CASSPRRGTDYGYTF. Combining the CDR3 with reference TRBV7-9 and TRBJ1-2 gives the whole variable domain DTGVSQNPRHKITKRGQNVTFRCDPISEHNRLYWYRQTLGQGPEFLTYFQNEAQLEKSRLLSDRFSAERPKGSFSTLEIQRTEQGDSAMYLCASSPRRGTDYGYTFGSGTRLTVV.

In this sample, this clone turned up a few times. J is TRBJ1-5 and V is TRBV7-2; possibly TRBD1 for D (5 bases). Between the trimmed V and J ends, which lost 5 bases and 0 bases, there was a span of 14 bases. Germline V lookup: CDR1 SGHTA, CDR2 FQGNSA. The CDR3 totals 16 residues. CDR3 sequence: CASSPRGLNSNQPQHF. The DNA of the CDR3 is TGTGCCAGCAGCCCTAGGGGACTGAATAGCAATCAGCCCCAGCATTTT.

The chain links TRBV7-8 to TRBJ1-2; tentatively, D is TRBD1 (6 bases). The V and J ends lost 1 base and 5 bases respectively, with 17 bases between them. From germline, CDR1 is SGHVS and CDR2 FQNEAQ. The CDR3 consists of 16 residues. CDR3 DNA sequence: TGTGCCAGCAGCTTAGATTCGCCAGGGGATCGATATGGCTACACCTTC. Translating it yields CASSLDSPGDRYGYTF.

The chain carries TRBV18 and TRBJ2-5; TRBD1 is a possible D gene (6 bases). CDR3 length equals 17 residues. Deletions cut 0 bases from V and 5 bases from J, with 19 bases between. Germline V gene lookup returns CDR1 KGHSH and CDR2 LQKENI. CDR3: CASSPPRIWDKLETQYF. CDR3 DNA: TGTGCCAGCTCACCACCGAGGATATGGGACAAGTTGGAGACCCAGTACTTC.

V usage is TRBV28 and J usage is TRBJ2-6; TRBD1 agrees at 7 bases. V lost 7 bases and J lost 1; bases outside the gene matches: 13. Germline CDR1 MDHEN, CDR2 SYDVKM. The CDR3 totals 18 residues. CDR3 in amino acids: CASTNLEQGNSGANVLTF. The CDR3 DNA reads as TGTGCCAGCACCAACCTCGAACAGGGGAATTCTGGGGCCAACGTCCTGACTTTC. Based on the CDR3 plus reference TRBV28 and TRBJ2-6, the full variable domain is DVKVTQSSRYLVKRTGEKVFLECVQDMDHENMFWYRQDPGLGLRLIYFSYDVKMKEKGDIPEGYSVSREKKERFSLILESASTNQTSMYLCASTNLEQGNSGANVLTFGAGSRLTVL.

The chain recombines TRBV6-1 with TRBJ1-2; D might be TRBD1 (5 bases). The CDR3 runs 14 residues. Germline V gene data show CDR1 as MNHNS and CDR2 as SASEGT. The V and J ends lost 4 bases and 7 bases respectively, with 16 bases between them. The CDR3 spells CASSATQGVGGYTF. The CDR3 DNA reads TGTGCCAGCAGTGCAACCCAGGGTGTTGGTGGCTACACCTTC.

This clone appeared a few times. V is TRBV19 and J is TRBJ1-2; TRBD1 matches at 7 bases. J gave up 4 bases and V 2 bases, and 4 bases lay outside the gene matches. The CDR3 contains 14 residues. The germline gives CDR1 LNHDA, CDR2 SQIVND (reference sequence). For the CDR3, the DNA is TGTGCCAGTAGTATACCCAGGGGGACCTATGGCTACACCTTC. Translating it yields CASSIPRGTYGYTF.

A few counts support this clone. The chain couples TRBV7-9 to TRBJ2-3; TRBD2 might be the D (7 bases). The CDR3 is made up of 15 amino acids. Looked up from germline, CDR1 is SEHNR and CDR2 is FQNEAQ (reference sequence). Trimming left V 0 bases short and J 6 bases short, with 13 bases between. CDR3 amino acids: CASSLAAGAGDTQYF. CDR3 in DNA: TGTGCCAGCAGCTTAGCTGCGGGGGCAGGCGATACGCAGTATTTT.

Here the CDR3 DNA reads TGTGCCAGCAGGGACCAAGGAGGGGGCCGAGCGAGGGGCTACACCTTC. The encoded protein is CASRDQGGGRARGYTF. This chain links TRBV5-6 with TRBJ1-2; 7 bases line up with TRBD1. This CDR3 contains 16 residues. The trim removed 5 bases at V and 8 bases at J, leaving 18 bases unmatched. Looked up from germline, CDR1 is SGHDT and CDR2 is YYEEEE.

This chain links TRBV7-9 with TRBJ1-1; D may be TRBD1 (5 bases). The CDR3 has 14 residues. Trimming removed 5 bases at V and 4 bases at J, with 14 bases between. Germline CDR1 reads SEHNR; CDR2 reads FQNEAQ (reference sequence). The chain's CDR3 is CASSVDVGGTEAFF. CDR3 coding DNA: TGTGCCAGCAGCGTCGACGTGGGGGGCACTGAAGCTTTCTTT.

This clone appeared a single time. The same CDR3 arises from other DNA sequences in this sample as well. The rearrangement uses TRBV18 and TRBJ1-1, with a possible D match to TRBD1 (5 bases). V was clipped by 3 bases and J by 8 bases, with 16 bases between them. The CDR3 sequence is 14 residues long. The germline CDR1 and CDR2 sequences are KGHSH and LQKENI. The CDR3: CASSPPPGLYEAFF. The CDR3 DNA follows: TGTGCCAGCTCACCGCCTCCAGGGTTGTACGAAGCTTTCTTT.

This rearrangement joins TRBV20-1 to TRBJ1-1, with D possibly matching TRBD1 (6 bases). In germline, CDR1 is DFQATT, CDR2 SNEGSKA (reference sequence). The germline V and J ends were trimmed by 3 bases and 11 bases, with 13 bases remaining between them. The CDR3 length is 11 residues. The CDR3 DNA is TGCAGTGCTAGCAGACAGGAGAAGGCTTTCTTT. Translating gives CSASRQEKAFF.

The J gene is TRBJ1-6, the V gene TRBV19; 7 nucleotides match TRBD1. V was pared by 7 bases and J by 4 bases, with 1 base of the junction left unmatched. Germline V gene lookup returns CDR1 LNHDA and CDR2 SQIVND (reference sequence). The length of the CDR3 is 13 residues. CDR3 residues: CASTGGYNSPLHF. In nucleotides, the CDR3 is TGTGCCAGTACAGGGGGATATAATTCACCCCTCCACTTT.

CDR3 DNA sequence: TGTGCCAGCAGCTTCCCGGGCCCCTCAGGGAACACCATATATTTT. It yields the protein CASSFPGPSGNTIYF. J is TRBJ1-3 and V is TRBV5-4; D might be TRBD1 (5 bases). The V and J ends lost 2 bases and 7 bases respectively, with 16 bases between them. The length of the CDR3 is 15 residues. Germline values: CDR1 SGHNT, CDR2 YYREEE (reference sequence).

This chain links TRBV27 with TRBJ2-6, with D perhaps TRBD2 (5 bases). This CDR3 is 19 amino acids long. Germline CDR1 MNHEY, CDR2 SMNVEV (reference sequence). The V gene lost 4 bases and the J gene lost 1 base, with 20 bases spanning the gap. The CDR3 reads CASSSQPIRGSSGANVLTF. In DNA, the CDR3 is TGTGCCAGCAGTTCCCAGCCAATAAGAGGGTCTTCTGGGGCCAACGTCCTGACTTTC.

This chain connects TRBV6-1 to TRBJ1-1, with 7 nucleotides matching TRBD1. The CDR3 runs 13 residues. J was trimmed by 12 bases and V by 6 bases; bases with no gene match: 13. The germline V gene encodes CDR1 MNHNS and CDR2 SASEGT. The CDR3 sequence is CASRNPDRPETFF. The DNA for the CDR3 is TGTGCCAGCAGAAACCCGGACAGGCCCGAAACTTTCTTT.

CDR3 region: CASSETGPLEQYF. CDR3 DNA sequence: TGTGCCAGCAGCGAGACAGGGCCCCTCGAGCAGTACTTC. The J gene is TRBJ2-7, the V gene TRBV7-2; 7 bases map to TRBD1. The CDR3 length is 13 residues. V lost 5 bases and J lost 6; bases outside the gene matches: 7. CDR1 SGHTA and CDR2 FQGNSA come from the germline V gene.